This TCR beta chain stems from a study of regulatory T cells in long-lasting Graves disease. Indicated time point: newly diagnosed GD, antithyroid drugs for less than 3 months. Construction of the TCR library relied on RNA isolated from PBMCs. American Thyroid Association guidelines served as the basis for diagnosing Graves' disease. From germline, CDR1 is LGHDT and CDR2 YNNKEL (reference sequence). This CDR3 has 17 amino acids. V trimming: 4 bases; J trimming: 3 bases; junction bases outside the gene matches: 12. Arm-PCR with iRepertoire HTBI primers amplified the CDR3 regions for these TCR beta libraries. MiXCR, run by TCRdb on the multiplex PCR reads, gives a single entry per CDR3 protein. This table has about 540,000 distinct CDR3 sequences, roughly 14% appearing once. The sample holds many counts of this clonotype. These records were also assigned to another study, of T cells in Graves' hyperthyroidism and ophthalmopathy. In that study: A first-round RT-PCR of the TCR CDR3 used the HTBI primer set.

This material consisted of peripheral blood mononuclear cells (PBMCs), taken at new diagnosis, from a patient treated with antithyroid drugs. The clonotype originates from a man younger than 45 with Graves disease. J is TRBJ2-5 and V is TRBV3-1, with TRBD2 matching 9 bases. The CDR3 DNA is TGTGCCAGCAGCCCGCCCTTCGGCGGGAGGGAGGAAGAGACCCAGTACTTC. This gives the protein CASSPPFGGREEETQYF.